The 21 T cell receptor beta chains presented below share a single source sample, sequenced in a study of PD-1 blockade in classical Hodgkin lymphoma. Time point here: cycle 4 day 1 (C4D1), after more than five weeks of nivolumab. Each of the patients experienced relapse following autologous stem cell transplantation, and their brentuximab vedotin exposure differed. Only in-frame clones appear in the TCRdb table, and some are missing; sequencing was by immunoSEQ multiplex PCR. The sample lists some 27,000 clones, around 80% occurring once. The sample here was peripheral blood mononuclear cells (PBMCs), taken before the fourth cycle of nivolumab. All receptors derive from a human donor with classical Hodgkin lymphoma.

The genes are TRBV7-9 and TRBJ2-1, with 10 bases matching TRBD2. The ends lost 3 bases at V and 7 bases at J; junction bases unmatched: 9. The CDR3 sequence is 16 residues long. Germline-derived CDR1 and CDR2 are SEHNR and FQNEAQ (reference sequence). This CDR3 is CASSFRIAGGQNEQFF. For the CDR3, the DNA is TGTGCCAGCAGCTTTCGCATAGCGGGAGGACAAAATGAGCAGTTCTTC.

This clone has a single count. The rearrangement joins TRBV28 to TRBJ1-4; 7 bases fit TRBD1. V shed 3 bases, J shed 2 bases, and the junction held 3 bases outside the gene matches. CDR1 and CDR2 (germline): MDHEN, SYDVKM. This CDR3 region has 15 residues. The CDR3 sequence: CASSFKGATNEKLFF. The CDR3 nucleotides are TGTGCCAGCAGTTTTAAGGGGGCGACTAATGAAAAACTGTTTTTT.

This chain connects TRBV19 to TRBJ2-5, with D perhaps TRBD1 (5 bases). With 2 bases removed from V and 2 bases from J, the gap between germline ends came to 18 bases. The CDR3 has 17 amino acids. Germline assignment: CDR1 LNHDA and CDR2 SQIVND (reference sequence). The CDR3 region has the DNA TGTGCCAGTAGTATACGCTCGCTTGACAGCTATCAAGAGACCCAGTACTTC. Protein product: CASSIRSLDSYQETQYF.

This chain joins TRBV28 and TRBJ1-3; possible D gene TRBD1, 6 bases. The CDR3 contains 17 residues. V was pared by 8 bases and J by 3 bases, with 23 bases between. CDR1 and CDR2 from the germline V gene are MDHEN and SYDVKM. CDR3 protein: CASSPTLRGTHGNTIYF. As DNA, the CDR3 is TGTGCCAGCTCCCCAACGCTTAGGGGGACCCATGGAAACACCATATATTTT. Full variable domain (missing parts from reference TRBV28 and TRBJ1-3): DVKVTQSSRYLVKRTGEKVFLECVQDMDHENMFWYRQDPGLGLRLIYFSYDVKMKEKGDIPEGYSVSREKKERFSLILESASTNQTSMYLCASSPTLRGTHGNTIYFGEGSWLTVV.

V usage is TRBV2 and J usage is TRBJ1-1; the D gene is possibly TRBD1 (5 bases). Deletions cut 3 bases from V and 4 bases from J, with 9 bases between. CDR1 SNHLY and CDR2 FYNNEI come from the germline V gene. This CDR3 has 13 amino acids. This CDR3 reads CASSESGVTEAFF. CDR3 DNA sequence: TGTGCCAGCAGTGAGTCGGGGGTCACTGAAGCTTTCTTT.

The chain combines TRBV6-1 with TRBJ2-7, with 8 bases matching TRBD1. This CDR3 region has 14 residues. V gave up 6 bases and J gave up 4 bases; unmatched junction bases: 8. In germline, CDR1 is MNHNS, CDR2 SASEGT. CDR3 region: CASSAGQGLYEQYF. Here the CDR3 DNA reads TGTGCCAGCAGCGCCGGACAGGGCCTTTACGAGCAGTACTTC.

The chain employs TRBV19 and TRBJ2-1, with D unclear. The ends were cut back, 5 bases at V and 7 bases at J, with 12 bases in the middle. The CDR3 runs 13 residues. Germline V gene lookup returns CDR1 LNHDA and CDR2 SQIVND (reference sequence). The CDR3, as DNA: TGTGCCAGTAGTGTAGGGTCTGGGAATGAGCAGTTCTTC. Protein sequence: CASSVGSGNEQFF.

This sequence joins TRBV5-4 and TRBJ2-2; D may match TRBD1 or TRBD2 (5 bases each). Trimming shortened V by 3 bases and J by 0 bases, and 9 bases separated the two germline ends. This CDR3 has 15 amino acids. Germline V gene sequence: CDR1 SGHNT, CDR2 YYREEE (reference sequence). The CDR3 DNA sequence: TGTGCCAGCAGCTCTAGGGGAGCGAACACCGGGGAGCTGTTTTTT. Protein sequence: CASSSRGANTGELFF. Full variable domain (remainder filled in from reference TRBV5-4 and TRBJ2-2): ETGVTQSPTHLIKTRGQQVTLRCSSQSGHNTVSWYQQALGQGPQFIFQYYREEENGRGNFPPRFSGLQFPNYSSELNVNALELDDSALYLCASSSRGANTGELFFGEGSRLTVL.

The chain combines TRBV27 with TRBJ2-5; D remains ambiguous. The V gene's germline CDR1 is MNHEY and CDR2 SMNVEV (reference sequence). The CDR3 length is 14 residues. The germline V and J ends were trimmed by 4 bases and 4 bases, with 13 bases remaining between them. The CDR3 DNA follows: TGTGCCAGCAGTTATAACGGGTGGGGAGAGACCCAGTACTTC. Residues: CASSYNGWGETQYF.

A single count supports this clone. V and J are TRBV7-9 and TRBJ2-3; 9 nucleotides match TRBD1. Trimming cost V 5 bases and J 11 bases; bases outside gene matches: 5. CDR3 length equals 12 residues. CDR1 is SEHNR, CDR2 FQNEAQ, per germline (reference sequence). The CDR3 reads CASSPGTGRQYF. DNA for the CDR3: TGTGCCAGCAGCCCAGGGACAGGGCGGCAGTATTTT.

This clone qualifies as medium-sized. The chain recombines TRBV7-9 with TRBJ2-7; D gene unclear. CDR1 is SEHNR, CDR2 FQNEAQ, per germline (reference sequence). Trimming left V 5 bases short and J 3 bases short, with 5 bases between. The CDR3 covers 11 residues. In DNA form, the CDR3 reads TGTGCCAGCAGCCCAAGCTACGAGCAGTACTTC. Encoded protein: CASSPSYEQYF.

This clone appeared a few times. The rearrangement links TRBV11-2 to TRBJ1-1; D gene unclear. V was clipped by 5 bases and J by 5 bases, with 12 bases between them. This CDR3 is built from 13 residues. Germline loops: CDR1 SGHAT, CDR2 FQNNGV. The CDR3 region is CASSLGRGTEAFF. The CDR3 region has the DNA TGTGCCAGCAGCCTAGGCCGGGGTACTGAAGCTTTCTTT.

The chain joins TRBV5-1 to TRBJ2-1; 9 nucleotides match TRBD2. CDR3 size: 16 residues. V lost 4 bases to trimming and J lost 9 bases; unmatched junction nucleotides: 14. The germline V gene encodes CDR1 SGHRS and CDR2 YFSETQ. The CDR3 region is CASSMEVAGGPGEQFF. In nucleotides, the CDR3 is TGCGCCAGCAGCATGGAAGTGGCGGGAGGGCCAGGTGAGCAGTTCTTC. Together with reference TRBV5-1 and TRBJ2-1, the CDR3 gives the full variable domain: KAGVTQTPRYLIKTRGQQVTLSCSPISGHRSVSWYQQTPGQGLQFLFEYFSETQRNKGNFPGRFSGRQFSNSRSEMNVSTLELGDSALYLCASSMEVAGGPGEQFFGPGTRLTVL.

In this sample, this clone turned up a few times. The chain uses TRBV2 and TRBJ1-4; D not resolved. V was trimmed by 5 bases and J by 2 bases, leaving 9 bases between them. The CDR3 totals 14 residues. Germline CDR1 is SNHLY and CDR2 is FYNNEI. CDR3 amino acids: CASSLDWTNEKLFF. CDR3 nucleotide sequence: TGTGCCAGCAGTTTGGATTGGACTAATGAAAAACTGTTTTTT. Full variable domain (rest looked up from reference TRBV2 and TRBJ1-4): EPEVTQTPSHQVTQMGQEVILRCVPISNHLYFYWYRQILGQKVEFLVSFYNNEISEKSEIFDDQFSVERPDGSNFTLKIRSTKLEDSAMYFCASSLDWTNEKLFFGSGTQLSVL.

The chain links TRBV6-1 to TRBJ2-3, with 9 bases that match TRBD2. The germline V gene encodes CDR1 MNHNS and CDR2 SASEGT. V lost 6 bases, J lost 3 bases, and 7 bases stayed unmatched. The CDR3 is made up of 15 amino acids. The CDR3 nucleotides are TGTGCCAGCAGGGAGCGGGGGGATGATACAGATACGCAGTATTTT. Protein product: CASRERGDDTDTQYF.

V gene TRBV15 combines with J gene TRBJ1-1; TRBD1 might be the D (5 bases). Germline CDR1 LNHNV, CDR2 YYDKDF (reference sequence). The CDR3 length is 14 residues. V lost 1 base, J lost 5 bases, and 11 bases lay in between. This chain's CDR3 is CATSRGAGSTEAFF. The CDR3 nucleotides are TGTGCCACCAGCAGAGGGGCAGGGTCGACTGAAGCTTTCTTT.

The chain is built from TRBV19 and TRBJ2-7, with 8 bases identical to TRBD2. CDR1 LNHDA and CDR2 SQIVND come from the germline V gene (reference sequence). Trimming at V came to 6 bases and at J to 1 base, leaving 5 bases not matched to a gene. CDR3 length: 14 amino acids. The CDR3 spells CASSLSGSSYEQYF. DNA for the CDR3: TGTGCCAGTAGCCTGAGCGGGAGTTCCTACGAGCAGTACTTC.

J is TRBJ1-1 and V is TRBV14, with a tentative D call TRBD1 (6 bases). The length of the CDR3 is 13 residues. The V gene lost 4 bases and the J gene lost 10 bases, with 16 bases spanning the gap. Germline V gene lookup returns CDR1 SGHDN and CDR2 FVKESK. CDR3 DNA sequence: TGTGCCAGCAGCCTACTACAGGGAGTACCAGCTTTCTTT. Residues: CASSLLQGVPAFF.

This chain links TRBV7-9 with TRBJ2-5, with 8 bases fitting TRBD2. This CDR3 has 17 residues. Germline lookup yields CDR1 SEHNR and CDR2 FQNEAQ (reference sequence). The V gene end was trimmed by 4 bases and the J gene end by 5 bases; junction bases not matched to a gene: 15. The CDR3 coding sequence is TGTGCCAGCAGCTCCCCAGCGGGAGACCCCACAAGGGAGACCCAGTACTTC. This codes for CASSSPAGDPTRETQYF.

This chain links TRBV28 with TRBJ1-2, with D unresolved. Germline V gene lookup returns CDR1 MDHEN and CDR2 SYDVKM. V lost 5 bases and J lost 1, with 8 bases in between. The CDR3 covers 13 residues. CDR3 sequence: CASSININYGYTF. The CDR3 nucleotides read TGTGCCAGCAGTATTAATATTAACTATGGCTACACCTTC.

The chain employs TRBV2 and TRBJ1-5; D is undetermined. From germline, CDR1 is SNHLY and CDR2 FYNNEI. The CDR3 runs 15 residues. V lost 3 bases, J lost 4 bases, and 13 bases lay in between. CDR3 sequence (DNA): TGTGCCAGCAGTGATTACGGGGTGTGGAATCAGCCCCAGCATTTT. Protein: CASSDYGVWNQPQHF.